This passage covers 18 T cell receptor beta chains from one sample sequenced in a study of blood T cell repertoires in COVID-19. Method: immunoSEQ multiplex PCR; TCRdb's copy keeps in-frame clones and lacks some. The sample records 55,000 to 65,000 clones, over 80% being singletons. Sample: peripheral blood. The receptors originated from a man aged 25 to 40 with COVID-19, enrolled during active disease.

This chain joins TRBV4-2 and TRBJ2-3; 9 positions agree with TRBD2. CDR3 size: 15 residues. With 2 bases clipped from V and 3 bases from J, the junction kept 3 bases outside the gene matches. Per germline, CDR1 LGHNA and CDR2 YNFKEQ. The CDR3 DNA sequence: TGTGCCAGCAGCCAAAGGGCGGGAGGGACAGATACGCAGTATTTT. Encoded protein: CASSQRAGGTDTQYF.

In DNA, the CDR3 is TGTGCCAGCAGCGCGGGACAGGGGGAACAGCCCCAGCATTTT. Its protein is CASSAGQGEQPQHF. The chain is built from TRBV9 and TRBJ1-5; 11 positions agree with TRBD1. With V trimmed by 3 bases and J by 7 bases, 3 bases remained unmatched. CDR3 length equals 14 residues. Looked up from germline, CDR1 is SGDLS and CDR2 is YYNGEE.

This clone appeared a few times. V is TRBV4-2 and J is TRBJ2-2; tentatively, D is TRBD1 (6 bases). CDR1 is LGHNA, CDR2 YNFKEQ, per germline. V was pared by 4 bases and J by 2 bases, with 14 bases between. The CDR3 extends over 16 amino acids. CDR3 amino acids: CASSPGGQFNTGELFF. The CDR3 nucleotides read TGTGCCAGCAGCCCCGGAGGACAGTTTAACACCGGGGAGCTGTTTTTT.

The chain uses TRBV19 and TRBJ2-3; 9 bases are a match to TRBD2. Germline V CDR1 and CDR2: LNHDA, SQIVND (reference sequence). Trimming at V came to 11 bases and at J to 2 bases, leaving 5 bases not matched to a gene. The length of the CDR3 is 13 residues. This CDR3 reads CAASSGDTDTQYF. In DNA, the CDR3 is TGTGCCGCTTCTAGCGGGGACACAGATACGCAGTATTTT. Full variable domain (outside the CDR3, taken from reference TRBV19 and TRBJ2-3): DGGITQSPKYLFRKEGQNVTLSCEQNLNHDAMYWYRQDPGQGLRLIYYSQIVNDFQKGDIAEGYSVSREKKESFPLTVTSAQKNPTAFYLCAASSGDTDTQYFGPGTRLTVL.

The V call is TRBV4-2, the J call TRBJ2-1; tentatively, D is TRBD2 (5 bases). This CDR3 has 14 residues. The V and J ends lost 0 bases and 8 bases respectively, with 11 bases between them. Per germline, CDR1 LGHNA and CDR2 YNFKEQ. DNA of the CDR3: TGTGCCAGCAGCCAAGAGGCTAGCTGGTATGAGCAGTTCTTC. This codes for CASSQEASWYEQFF.

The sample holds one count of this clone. The CDR3 here is CASRAEMSVNQPQHF. CDR3 sequence (DNA): TGTGCCAGCAGAGCCGAGATGAGCGTTAATCAGCCCCAGCATTTT. The V and J genes are TRBV6-5 and TRBJ1-5, with no clear D. CDR1 and CDR2 (germline): MNHEY, SVGAGI. The V end lost 6 bases, the J end lost 4 bases, and 16 bases lay between the germline ends. The CDR3 is 15 amino acids.

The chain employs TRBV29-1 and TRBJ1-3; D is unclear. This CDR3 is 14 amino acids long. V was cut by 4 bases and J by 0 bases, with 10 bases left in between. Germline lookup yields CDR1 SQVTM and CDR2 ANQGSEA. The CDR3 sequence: CSVAGSSSGNTIYF. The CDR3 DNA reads TGCAGCGTTGCGGGGAGTAGCTCTGGAAACACCATATATTTT.

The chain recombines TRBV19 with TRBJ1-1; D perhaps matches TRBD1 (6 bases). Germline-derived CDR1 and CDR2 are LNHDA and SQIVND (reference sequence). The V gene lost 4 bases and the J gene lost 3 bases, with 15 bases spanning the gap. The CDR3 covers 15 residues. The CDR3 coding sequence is TGTGCCAGTAGTACGCTGGGACAACCGGACACTGAAGCTTTCTTT. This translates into CASSTLGQPDTEAFF.

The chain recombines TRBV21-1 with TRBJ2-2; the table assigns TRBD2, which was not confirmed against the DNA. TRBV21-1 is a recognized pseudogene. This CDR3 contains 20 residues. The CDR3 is CASSKIASGSISPNTGELFF. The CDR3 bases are TGTGCCAGCAGCAAAATAGCTAGCGGGAGTATAAGCCCAAACACCGGGGAGCTGTTTTTT.

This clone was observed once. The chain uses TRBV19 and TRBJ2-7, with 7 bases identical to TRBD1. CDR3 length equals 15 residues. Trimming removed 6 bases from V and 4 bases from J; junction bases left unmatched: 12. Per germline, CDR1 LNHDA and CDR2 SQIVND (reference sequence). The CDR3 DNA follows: TGTGCCAGTAGGCGGTCGGGACAGAATCAATACGAGCAGTACTTC. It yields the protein CASRRSGQNQYEQYF.

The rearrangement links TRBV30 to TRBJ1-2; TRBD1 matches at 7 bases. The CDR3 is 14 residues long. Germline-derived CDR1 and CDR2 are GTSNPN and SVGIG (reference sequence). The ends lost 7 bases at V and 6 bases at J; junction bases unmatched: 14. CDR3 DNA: TGTGCCTCCAGTTCATGGGACAGTATGCATGGCTACACCTTC. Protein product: CASSSWDSMHGYTF.

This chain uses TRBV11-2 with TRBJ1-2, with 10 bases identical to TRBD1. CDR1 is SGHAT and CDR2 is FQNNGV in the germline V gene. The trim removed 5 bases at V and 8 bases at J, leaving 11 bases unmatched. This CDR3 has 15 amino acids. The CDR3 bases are TGTGCCAGCAGCCACACCCCGGACAGGGGGGAAGGCTACACCTTC. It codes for CASSHTPDRGEGYTF.

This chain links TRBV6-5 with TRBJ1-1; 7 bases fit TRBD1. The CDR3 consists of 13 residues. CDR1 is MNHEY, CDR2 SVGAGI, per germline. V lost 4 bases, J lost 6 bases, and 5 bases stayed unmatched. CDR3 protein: CASSLTGESEAFF. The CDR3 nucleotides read TGTGCCAGCAGTTTAACAGGGGAATCTGAAGCTTTCTTT.

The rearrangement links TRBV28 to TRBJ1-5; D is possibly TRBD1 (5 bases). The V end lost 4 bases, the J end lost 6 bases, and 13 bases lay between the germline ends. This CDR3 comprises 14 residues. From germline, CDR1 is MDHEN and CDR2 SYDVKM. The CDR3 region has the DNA TGTGCCAGCAGTTCTCTGACCGGGGGTCAGCCCCAGCATTTT. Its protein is CASSSLTGGQPQHF.

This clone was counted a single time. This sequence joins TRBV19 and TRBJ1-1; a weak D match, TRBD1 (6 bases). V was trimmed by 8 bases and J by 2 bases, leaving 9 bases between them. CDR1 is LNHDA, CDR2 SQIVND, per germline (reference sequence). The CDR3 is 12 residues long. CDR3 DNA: TGTGCCAGTGGCGGGGGCAACACTGAAGCTTTCTTT. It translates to CASGGGNTEAFF.

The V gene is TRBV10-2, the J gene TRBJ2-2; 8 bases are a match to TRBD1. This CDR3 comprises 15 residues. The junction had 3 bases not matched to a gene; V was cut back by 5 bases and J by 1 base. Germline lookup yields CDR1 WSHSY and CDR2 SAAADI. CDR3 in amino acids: CASSPGTGNTGELFF. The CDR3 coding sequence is TGCGCCAGCAGTCCGGGGACAGGGAACACCGGGGAGCTGTTTTTT.

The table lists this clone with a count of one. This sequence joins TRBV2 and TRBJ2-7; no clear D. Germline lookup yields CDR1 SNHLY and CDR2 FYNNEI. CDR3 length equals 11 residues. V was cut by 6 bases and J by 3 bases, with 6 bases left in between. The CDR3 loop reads CASRNSYEQYF. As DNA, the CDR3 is TGTGCCAGCAGAAACAGCTACGAGCAGTACTTC. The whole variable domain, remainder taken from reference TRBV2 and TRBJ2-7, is EPEVTQTPSHQVTQMGQEVILRCVPISNHLYFYWYRQILGQKVEFLVSFYNNEISEKSEIFDDQFSVERPDGSNFTLKIRSTKLEDSAMYFCASRNSYEQYFGPGTRLTVT.

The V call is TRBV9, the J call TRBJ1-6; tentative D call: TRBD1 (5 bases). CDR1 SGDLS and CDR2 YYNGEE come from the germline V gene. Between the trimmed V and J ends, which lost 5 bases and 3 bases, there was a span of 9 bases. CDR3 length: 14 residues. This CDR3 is CASREGYYNSPLHF. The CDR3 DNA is TGTGCCAGCAGGGAGGGGTACTATAATTCACCCCTCCACTTT.